The 14 T cell receptor beta chains given below trace back to one sample, sequenced in a study of CXCR3-negative and CXCR3-positive naive CD8 T cells. Each TRB cDNA library was prepared by 5' RACE (with UMI labels). After re-calling the 5' RACE reads, TCRdb lists one entry per CDR3 protein, DNA absent. Its listing shows approximately 62,000 distinct CDR3 sequences. Sequences were obtained from naive CXCR3- CD8+ T cells from blood. As to subset: CD45RO-CCR7+CD27+CD95- naive CD8+ T cells lacking CXCR3 (TNR3-). These receptors were taken from a human donor in good health. Some clones in this sample may be carry-over from other donors' samples.

The genes are TRBV19 and TRBJ2-1; TCRdb reports TRBD2, a call that lacks DNA to check it against. Germline V CDR1 and CDR2: LNHDA, SQIVND (reference sequence). This CDR3 spans 15 amino acids. CDR3 amino acids: CASSIGYSDYNEQFF.

The rearrangement joins TRBV12-3 or TRBV12-4 to TRBJ2-5. The length of the CDR3 is 13 residues. This CDR3 reads CASKLSDQETQYF.

The V and J genes are TRBV7-2 and TRBJ2-3; there is no DNA to check the TCRdb D call of TRBD1. This CDR3 spans 13 amino acids. Per the germline V gene, CDR1 is SGHTA and CDR2 is FQGNSA. CDR3 region: CVSGTGGKDTQYF.

V is TRBV28 and J is TRBJ2-7; TCRdb reports TRBD2, a call that lacks DNA to check it against. Germline CDR1 reads MDHEN; CDR2 reads SYDVKM. The CDR3 sequence is 16 residues long. This chain's CDR3 is CASSLGARTSSYEQYF.

The chain combines TRBV7-2 with TRBJ2-7; TCRdb's D call of TRBD1 is untestable without DNA. CDR3 length: 19 amino acids. The germline V gene has CDR1 SGHTA and CDR2 FQGNSA. Here the CDR3 reads CASSLPRDRETSGAYEQYF.

The chain recombines TRBV4-3 with TRBJ1-2; absent DNA, TCRdb's TRBD1 call cannot be checked. The CDR3 spans 16 residues. Germline CDR1 reads LGHNA; CDR2 reads YSLEER. CDR3 loop: CASSQDRRGFDYGYTF.

The chain recombines TRBV5-1 with TRBJ2-1; the D call of TRBD2 rests on TCRdb alone, since no DNA is present to check it. The CDR3 totals 15 residues. Germline V gene data show CDR1 as SGHRS and CDR2 as YFSETQ. The CDR3 sequence: CASSPGLVSYNEQFF.

The genes are TRBV7-6 and TRBJ2-2; there is no DNA to check the TCRdb D call of TRBD1. The V gene's germline CDR1 is SGHVS and CDR2 FNYEAQ. The CDR3 has 15 residues. The CDR3 region is CASSLGTGGPGELFF.

The V gene is TRBV11-2, the J gene TRBJ1-2; the D call from TCRdb, TRBD1, cannot be confirmed without DNA. CDR1 and CDR2 from the germline V gene are SGHAT and FQNNGV. The CDR3 contains 13 residues. CDR3 region: CASGPEGVFGYTF. The full variable domain, rest sourced from reference TRBV11-2 and TRBJ1-2, is EAGVAQSPRYKIIEKRQSVAFWCNPISGHATLYWYQQILGQGPKLLIQFQNNGVVDDSQLPKDRFSAERLKGVDSTLKIQPAKLEDSAVYLCASGPEGVFGYTFGSGTRLTVV.

The chain has TRBV28 and TRBJ2-1; TCRdb proposes TRBD1, but this gene call is untestable without DNA. This CDR3 is 12 amino acids long. CDR1 MDHEN and CDR2 SYDVKM come from the germline V gene. CDR3 sequence: CASSSGVYEQFF. Drawing the rest from reference TRBV28 and TRBJ2-1, the complete variable domain is DVKVTQSSRYLVKRTGEKVFLECVQDMDHENMFWYRQDPGLGLRLIYFSYDVKMKEKGDIPEGYSVSREKKERFSLILESASTNQTSMYLCASSSGVYEQFFGPGTRLTVL.

The V gene is TRBV7-2, the J gene TRBJ2-7. Germline CDR1 SGHTA, CDR2 FQGNSA. CDR3 length: 14 amino acids. CDR3 sequence reads: CASSLGTQIYEQYF.

The chain combines TRBV4-3 with TRBJ2-3; TCRdb designates TRBD2, a call that cannot be tested without DNA. The CDR3 contains 16 residues. From germline, CDR1 is LGHNA and CDR2 YSLEER. The CDR3 spells CASSQDLASGPDTQYF.

The genes are TRBV29-1 and TRBJ2-1; with no DNA, the TCRdb D assignment of TRBD1 cannot be verified. Germline lookup yields CDR1 SQVTM and CDR2 ANQGSEA. The CDR3 is 16 amino acids. CDR3 protein: CSVEEPGPSPYNEQFF.

The chain uses TRBV2 and TRBJ1-1; TCRdb picks TRBD1, but there is no DNA to check that call. The CDR3 is made up of 14 amino acids. Germline CDR1 and CDR2: SNHLY and FYNNEI. This chain's CDR3 is CASSGDRAGTEAFF. Using reference TRBV2 and TRBJ1-1 for the parts outside the CDR3, the full variable domain is EPEVTQTPSHQVTQMGQEVILRCVPISNHLYFYWYRQILGQKVEFLVSFYNNEISEKSEIFDDQFSVERPDGSNFTLKIRSTKLEDSAMYFCASSGDRAGTEAFFGQGTRLTVV.